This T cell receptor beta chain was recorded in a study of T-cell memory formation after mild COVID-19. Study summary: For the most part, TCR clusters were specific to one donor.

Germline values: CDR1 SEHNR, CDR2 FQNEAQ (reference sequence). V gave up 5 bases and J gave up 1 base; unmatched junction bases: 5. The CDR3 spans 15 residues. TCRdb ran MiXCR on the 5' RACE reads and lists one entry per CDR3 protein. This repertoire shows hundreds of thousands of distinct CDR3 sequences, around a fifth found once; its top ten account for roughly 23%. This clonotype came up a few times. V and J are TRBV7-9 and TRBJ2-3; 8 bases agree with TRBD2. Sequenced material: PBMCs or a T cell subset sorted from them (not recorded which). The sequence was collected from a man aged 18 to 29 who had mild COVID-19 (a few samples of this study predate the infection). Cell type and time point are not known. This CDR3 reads CASSTLAVGTDTQYF. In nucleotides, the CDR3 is TGTGCCAGCAGCACACTAGCGGTTGGCACAGATACGCAGTATTTT.